This TCR beta chain was identified in a study of T cell changes during pregnancy in multiple sclerosis (dated by TCRdb to about 2019). General notes on the study: In women with multiple sclerosis, the researchers looked at how the T cell repertoire shifted as pregnancy progressed.

Library method: the immunoSEQ multiplex PCR assay. In its TCRdb copy, this immuneACCESS table keeps in-frame sequences only and misses some clones. Where compared with another copy, unresolved V genes explain less than half of these, and the others have no known cause. Here the sample has roughly 40,000 clones; roughly 92% occur a single time. The ten top clones hold 1.2% of the sample. Its CDR3 holds 15 amino acids, cysteine through phenylalanine. The only DNA kept is the CDR3, 45 bases in frame from the first base. The V and J ends are trimmed by 1 base and 6 bases, leaving 16 bases between them. The germline V gene gives CDR1 as MGHRA and CDR2 as YSYEKL. In the case of this clone: The antigen it binds to is not known. No much larger clone exists at a distance of one base, and base qualities are not known.

The V and J segments used are TRBV4-1 and TRBJ2-7, with an unclear D gene assignment. This TCR derives from a female donor with multiple sclerosis, enrolled in a pregnancy study. The sequenced sample was peripheral blood, obtained before pregnancy. The sequenced DNA: TGCGCCAGCAGCCAAGTCACTTTCTCGGGTCGCGAGCAGTACTTC. It is translated as CASSQVTFSGREQYF.